This T cell receptor (beta chain) was sequenced for a study of cytomegalovirus exposure and HLA in healthy donors. Primers: 60 Vbeta forward and 13 Jbeta reverse. Clones were read by immunoSEQ multiplex PCR, and TCRdb kept only the in-frame ones, dropping some. Among 150,000 to 200,000 clones listed, about three quarters were seen once. To note about this clone: The antigen is unknown. An end of the junction does not agree with germline; a read error may underlie this.

Germline lookup yields CDR1 SGDLS and CDR2 YYNGEE. There are 17 residues in the CDR3. General study findings and limits: An apparent linkage of common viral pathogens to several of the most significant clusters emerged in a later analysis. By HLA locus, TCR association rates varied in a later analysis, with DRB1 showing the most and HLA-C the fewest.

The chain carries TRBV9 and TRBJ2-6; 11 bases align to TRBD1. The sequencing input was PBMCs. The clonotype was recovered from a woman aged 40 to 50 in good health and CMV-seropositive. The DNA of the CDR3 is TGTGCCAGCAGCGTAGGGGGACAGGGGGTCGGGGCCAACGTCCCGACTTTC. Translated: CASSVGGQGVGANVPTF. Using reference TRBV9 and TRBJ2-6 for the parts outside the CDR3, the full variable domain is DSGVTQTPKHLITATGQRVTLRCSPRSGDLSVYWYQQSLDQGLQFLIQYYNGEERAKGNILERFSAQQFPDLHSELNLSSLELGDSALYFCASSVGGQGVGANVPTFGAGSRLTVL.